The 15 T cell receptor beta chains below come from one sample, sequenced in a study of tumor-infiltrating lymphocytes in localized non-small cell lung cancer. This table comes from immunoSEQ multiplex PCR, and its TCRdb copy is limited to in-frame clones, with some not included. The data contain about 23,000 clones, around two thirds of them seen just once; the ten biggest clones take up about 5.7%. Sequenced sample: lung tumor tissue. The receptors come from a human donor with non-small cell lung cancer.

The chain carries TRBV10-3 and TRBJ2-2; D possibly corresponds to TRBD1 (5 bases). This CDR3 contains 17 residues. The germline gives CDR1 ENHRY, CDR2 SYGVKD. The V end was cut by 4 bases, the J end by 0 bases, with 15 bases between. CDR3 sequence (DNA): TGTGCCATCAGTGTAGCATCCGGACAACCGAACACCGGGGAGCTGTTTTTT. As protein: CAISVASGQPNTGELFF.

This clone is labeled as medium-sized (0.01 to 0.1%). This chain uses TRBV21-1 with TRBJ1-6. TRBV21-1 is a pseudogene locus. The CDR3 runs to 14 residues. The CDR3 coding sequence is TGTGCCAGCAGCAGGGGATCGAGGAATTCACCCCTCCACTTT. This gives the protein CASSRGSRNSPLHF.

This chain uses TRBV9 with TRBJ2-5; TRBD1 agrees at 9 bases. The CDR3 is made up of 16 amino acids. Germline V gene lookup returns CDR1 SGDLS and CDR2 YYNGEE. Germline trimming cut 2 bases from V and 3 bases from J; bases unmatched to any gene: 8. This CDR3 is CASSVRPGTGKETQYF. CDR3 in DNA: TGTGCCAGCAGCGTCCGTCCCGGGACAGGGAAAGAGACCCAGTACTTC.

For the CDR3, the DNA is TGTGCCAGCTCACCCCCGCTAGCGGGGGGTTACACAGATACGCAGTATTTT. This codes for CASSPPLAGGYTDTQYF. The rearrangement joins TRBV18 to TRBJ2-3; 11 nucleotides agree with TRBD2. The germline gives CDR1 KGHSH, CDR2 LQKENI. The V gene end was trimmed by 3 bases and the J gene end by 2 bases; junction bases not matched to a gene: 7. The CDR3 consists of 17 residues.

This clone appeared a few times. CDR3 amino acids: CASSLAQGTGNSPLHF. CDR3 DNA sequence: TGTGCCAGCAGCTTAGCGCAGGGAACAGGGAATTCACCCCTCCACTTT. The rearrangement uses TRBV7-2 and TRBJ1-6; possibly TRBD1 for D (6 bases). Germline V CDR1 and CDR2: SGHTA, FQGNSA. The CDR3 contains 16 residues. V shed 0 bases and J shed 7 bases, with 13 bases lying between them.

This clone occurred a few times. This chain links TRBV6-1 with TRBJ1-4; a weak D match, TRBD1 (5 bases). V lost 4 bases, J lost 0 bases, and 12 bases lay in between. This CDR3 has 16 amino acids. The germline gives CDR1 MNHNS, CDR2 SASEGT. CDR3 loop: CASSAQDRATNEKLFF. The CDR3 DNA reads TGTGCCAGCAGTGCACAAGACAGAGCAACTAATGAAAAACTGTTTTTT.

The chain links TRBV14 to TRBJ2-7, with TRBD1 matching 7 bases. Unmatched junction bases numbered 11, after V lost 3 bases and J lost 0 bases. The V gene's germline CDR1 is SGHDN and CDR2 FVKESK. There are 17 residues in the CDR3. The CDR3 DNA reads TGTGCCAGCAGCCAGGGTCTAGGGACAGTCCCCTCCTACGAGCAGTACTTC. Translated, it gives CASSQGLGTVPSYEQYF.

V usage is TRBV9 and J usage is TRBJ2-2, with 9 bases matching TRBD2. CDR3 length: 20 amino acids. J lost 0 bases, V lost 3 bases, and 15 bases had no gene match. CDR1 is SGDLS and CDR2 is YYNGEE in the germline V gene. CDR3 protein: CASSDAPGLAGYANTGELFF. The CDR3 nucleotides are TGTGCCAGCAGCGATGCCCCCGGGCTAGCGGGGTATGCGAACACCGGGGAGCTGTTTTTT.

V is TRBV7-2 and J is TRBJ2-1; no reliable D call. Germline-derived CDR1 and CDR2 are SGHTA and FQGNSA. The V end was cut by 2 bases, the J end by 9 bases, with 8 bases between. The CDR3 is made up of 12 amino acids. The CDR3 bases are TGTGCCAGCAGCTTAATCATCGGTGAGCAGTTCTTC. Amino acids: CASSLIIGEQFF.

The rearrangement joins TRBV7-2 to TRBJ2-1; 10 bases align to TRBD1. V was pared by 3 bases and J by 7 bases, with 3 bases of the junction left unmatched. The V gene's germline CDR1 is SGHTA and CDR2 FQGNSA. The CDR3 length is 14 residues. The CDR3 is CASSFDRGRNEQFF. CDR3 bases: TGTGCCAGCAGCTTCGACAGGGGGCGGAATGAGCAGTTCTTC.

The V gene is TRBV18, the J gene TRBJ1-2; D is unresolved. The CDR3 loop spans 13 amino acids. Trimming stripped 4 bases from V and 2 bases from J, with 8 bases between. Germline loops: CDR1 KGHSH, CDR2 LQKENI. The CDR3, as DNA: TGTGCCAGCTCACAAGACAAGAACTATGGCTACACCTTC. It translates to CASSQDKNYGYTF.

This clone is medium-sized. The CDR3 bases are TGCGCCAGCAGCCAAGATCGGTCTAGCTACTACGAGCAGTACTTC. Its protein product is CASSQDRSSYYEQYF. This chain uses TRBV4-1 with TRBJ2-7; possible D gene TRBD2, 5 bases. V gave up 0 bases and J gave up 3 bases, with 12 bases separating them. This CDR3 has 15 residues. The germline V gene has CDR1 MGHRA and CDR2 YSYEKL.

This clone came up a few times. The rearrangement joins TRBV2 to TRBJ2-1; possibly TRBD2 for D (6 bases). This CDR3 spans 14 amino acids. The germline gives CDR1 SNHLY, CDR2 FYNNEI. Trimming took off 5 bases at V and 7 bases at J, with 15 bases between the two ends. In DNA form, the CDR3 reads TGTGCCAGCAGTAGACTAGGGGCTACTAATGAGCAGTTCTTC. Its translation is CASSRLGATNEQFF.

V gene TRBV29-1 combines with J gene TRBJ1-2; D gene ambiguous. The CDR3 sequence is 13 residues long. The germline V gene has CDR1 SQVTM and CDR2 ANQGSEA. Trimming shortened V by 2 bases and J by 6 bases, and 13 bases separated the two germline ends. Here the CDR3 DNA reads TGCAGCGTTGAATTCCCAACTCCGCATGGCTACACCTTC. Its protein is CSVEFPTPHGYTF.

The CDR3 DNA sequence: TGCGCCAGCAAAGGATTGTATGGGGCGTCCGGGGAGCTGTTTTTT. It codes for CASKGLYGASGELFF. This chain connects TRBV4-1 to TRBJ2-2; D is possibly TRBD1 (5 bases). V shed 7 bases and J shed 6 bases, with 18 bases lying between them. Germline V gives CDR1 MGHRA, CDR2 YSYEKL. This CDR3 has 15 residues.